This T cell receptor beta chain emerged from a study of T-cell memory formation after mild COVID-19. Looking at the study overall: Clusters of TCRs were largely donor specific.

Trimming cost V 6 bases and J 5 bases, with 13 bases left between them. The CDR3 is 14 residues long. From germline, CDR1 is SNHLY and CDR2 FYNNEI. Each CDR3 protein gets one entry after TCRdb re-called the 5' RACE reads with MiXCR. The repertoire consists of approximately 430,000 distinct CDR3 sequences, with about 22% occurring once and the leading ten covering around 12%. The material sequenced was PBMCs or a T cell subset sorted from them (not recorded which). The TCR was taken from an adult woman who had mild COVID-19 (a few samples of this study predate the infection). Cell type and time point are not known. V gene TRBV2 combines with J gene TRBJ2-2; the D is unclear. DNA of the CDR3: TGTGCCAGCAGGGCCCCTACCCTTACCGGGGAGCTGTTTTTT. This encodes CASRAPTLTGELFF. Full variable domain (remainder filled in from reference TRBV2 and TRBJ2-2): EPEVTQTPSHQVTQMGQEVILRCVPISNHLYFYWYRQILGQKVEFLVSFYNNEISEKSEIFDDQFSVERPDGSNFTLKIRSTKLEDSAMYFCASRAPTLTGELFFGEGSRLTVL.